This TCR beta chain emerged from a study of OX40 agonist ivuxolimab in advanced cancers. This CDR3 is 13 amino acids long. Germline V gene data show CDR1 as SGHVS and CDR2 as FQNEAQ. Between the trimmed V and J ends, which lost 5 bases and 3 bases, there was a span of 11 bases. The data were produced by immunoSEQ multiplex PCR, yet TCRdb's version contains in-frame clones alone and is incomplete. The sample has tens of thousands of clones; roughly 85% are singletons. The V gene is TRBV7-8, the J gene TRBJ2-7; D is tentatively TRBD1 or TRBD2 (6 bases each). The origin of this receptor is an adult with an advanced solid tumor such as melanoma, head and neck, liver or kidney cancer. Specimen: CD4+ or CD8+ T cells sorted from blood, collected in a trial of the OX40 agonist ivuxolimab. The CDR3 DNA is TGTGCCAGCAGCCTAGGGGGGTTCTACGAGCAGTACTTC. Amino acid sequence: CASSLGGFYEQYF.